The present TCR beta chain was sequenced within a study of blood T cell repertoires in COVID-19. Overall study: Spain, Italy and the United States supplied samples that represented acute and convalescent COVID-19. PBMCs, B-cell-depleted T cells, or T cells were the source of the cDNA or gDNA that made up the material.

Data came from immunoSEQ multiplex PCR; TCRdb stores just in-frame clones and leaves some out. The repertoire consists of 65,000 to 80,000 clones, with roughly 90% occurring once and the leading ten covering approximately 9.1%. This clone showed up many times. Trimming shortened V by 5 bases and J by 4 bases, and 18 bases separated the two germline ends. This CDR3 is built from 15 residues. Germline assignment: CDR1 SGHVS and CDR2 FNYEAQ. The rearrangement links TRBV7-6 to TRBJ2-7; D possibly corresponds to TRBD2 (6 bases). This TCR was recovered from a human donor in a cohort sampled during active COVID-19. Sequenced input: peripheral blood. CDR3 in amino acids: CASSGGTVGIYEQYF. CDR3 in DNA: TGTGCCAGCAGCGGAGGGACGGTAGGAATTTACGAGCAGTACTTC.